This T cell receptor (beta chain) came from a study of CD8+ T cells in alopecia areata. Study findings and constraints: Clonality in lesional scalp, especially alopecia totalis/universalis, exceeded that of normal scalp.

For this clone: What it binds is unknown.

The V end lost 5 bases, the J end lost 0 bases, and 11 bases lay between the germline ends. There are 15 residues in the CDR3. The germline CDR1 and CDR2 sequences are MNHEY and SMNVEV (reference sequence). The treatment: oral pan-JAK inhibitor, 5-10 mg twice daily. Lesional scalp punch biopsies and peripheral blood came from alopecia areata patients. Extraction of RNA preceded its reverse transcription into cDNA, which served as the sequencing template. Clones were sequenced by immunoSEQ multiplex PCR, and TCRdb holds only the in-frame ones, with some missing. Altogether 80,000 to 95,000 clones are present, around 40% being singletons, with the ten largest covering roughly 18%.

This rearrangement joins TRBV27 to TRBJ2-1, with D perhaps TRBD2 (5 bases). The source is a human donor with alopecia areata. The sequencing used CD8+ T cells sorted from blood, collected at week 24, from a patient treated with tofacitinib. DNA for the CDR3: TGTGCCAGCAGTCTTAGGAGGAGCTCCTACAATGAGCAGTTCTTC. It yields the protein CASSLRRSSYNEQFF.